This TCR beta chain is from a study of memory CD8 T cells in hepatitis C reinfection. Trimming left V 2 bases short and J 2 bases short, with 7 bases between. CDR3 length: 13 amino acids. The germline V gene has CDR1 MNHEY and CDR2 SMNVEV (reference sequence). TCRdb's copy holds only in-frame clones and misses some; the assay was immunoSEQ multiplex PCR. The data contain approximately 49,000 clones, about 91% of them singletons. Time point meaning: late/post reinfection, 12 to 24 weeks after detection. TCR sequencing was done directly ex vivo on sorted cells, without expansion in vitro. The genes are TRBV27 and TRBJ2-7; no definite D call. Sequences were obtained from naive CD8+ T cells sorted from blood. The clonotype was recovered from a man aged 18 to 29 with hepatitis C virus infection. CDR3 in amino acids: CASSLGLPYEQYF. CDR3 DNA: TGTGCCAGCAGTTTAGGGCTACCCTACGAGCAGTACTTC.